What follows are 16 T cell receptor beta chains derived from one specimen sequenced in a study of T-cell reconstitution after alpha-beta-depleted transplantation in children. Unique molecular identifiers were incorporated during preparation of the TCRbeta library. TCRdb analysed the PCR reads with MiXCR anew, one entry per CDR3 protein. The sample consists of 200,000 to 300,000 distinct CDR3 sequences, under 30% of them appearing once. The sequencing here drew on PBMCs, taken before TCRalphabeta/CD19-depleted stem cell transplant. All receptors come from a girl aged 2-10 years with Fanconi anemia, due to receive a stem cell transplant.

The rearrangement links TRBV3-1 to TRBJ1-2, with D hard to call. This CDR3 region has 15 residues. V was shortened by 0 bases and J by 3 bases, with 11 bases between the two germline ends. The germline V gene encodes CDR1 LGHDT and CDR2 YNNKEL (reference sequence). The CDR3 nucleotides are TGTGCCAGCAGCCAAGATCGCCGAGGACACTATGGCTACACCTTC. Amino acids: CASSQDRRGHYGYTF. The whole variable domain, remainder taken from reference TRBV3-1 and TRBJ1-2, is DTAVSQTPKYLVTQMGNDKSIKCEQNLGHDTMYWYKQDSKKFLKIMFSYNNKELIINETVPNRFSPKSPDKAHLNLHINSLELGDSAVYFCASSQDRRGHYGYTFGSGTRLTVV.

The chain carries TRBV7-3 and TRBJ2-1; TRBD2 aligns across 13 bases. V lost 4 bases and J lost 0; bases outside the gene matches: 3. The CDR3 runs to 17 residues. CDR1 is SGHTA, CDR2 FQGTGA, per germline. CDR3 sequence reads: CASSSRTSGSSYNEQFF. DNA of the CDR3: TGTGCCAGCAGCTCCCGGACTAGCGGGAGCTCCTACAATGAGCAGTTCTTC.

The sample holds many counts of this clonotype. As DNA, the CDR3 is TGTGCCAGCAGCCGAACAAGGAACTATGGCTACACCTTC. Translation: CASSRTRNYGYTF. V gene TRBV6-1 combines with J gene TRBJ1-2, with unresolved D. Per germline, CDR1 MNHNS and CDR2 SASEGT. The CDR3 consists of 13 residues. Trimming shortened V by 6 bases and J by 2 bases, and 10 bases separated the two germline ends.

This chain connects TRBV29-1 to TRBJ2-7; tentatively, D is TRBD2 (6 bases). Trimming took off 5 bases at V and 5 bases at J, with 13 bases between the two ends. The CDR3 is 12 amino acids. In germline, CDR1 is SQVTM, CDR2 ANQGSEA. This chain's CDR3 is CSVTAGTDEQYF. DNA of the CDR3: TGCAGCGTTACGGCAGGGACTGACGAGCAGTACTTC.

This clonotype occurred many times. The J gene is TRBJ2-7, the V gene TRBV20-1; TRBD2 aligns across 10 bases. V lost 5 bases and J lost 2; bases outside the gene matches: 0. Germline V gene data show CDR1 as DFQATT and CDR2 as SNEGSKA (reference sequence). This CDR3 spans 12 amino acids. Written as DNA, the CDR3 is TGCAGTGCTGGACTAGCGGCCTACGAGCAGTACTTC. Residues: CSAGLAAYEQYF.

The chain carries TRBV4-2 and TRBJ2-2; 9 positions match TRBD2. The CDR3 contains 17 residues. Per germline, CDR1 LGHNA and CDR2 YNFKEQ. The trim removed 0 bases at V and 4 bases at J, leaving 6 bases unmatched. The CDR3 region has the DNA TGTGCCAGCAGCCAAGACTGGGCACTAGCGGGCACCGGGGAGCTGTTTTTT. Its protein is CASSQDWALAGTGELFF.

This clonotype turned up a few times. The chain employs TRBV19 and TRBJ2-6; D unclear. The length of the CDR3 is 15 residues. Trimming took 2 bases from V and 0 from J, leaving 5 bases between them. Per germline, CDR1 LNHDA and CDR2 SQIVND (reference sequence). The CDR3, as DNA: TGTGCCAGTAGTATAACCCGCTCTGGGGCCAACGTCCTGACTTTC. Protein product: CASSITRSGANVLTF.

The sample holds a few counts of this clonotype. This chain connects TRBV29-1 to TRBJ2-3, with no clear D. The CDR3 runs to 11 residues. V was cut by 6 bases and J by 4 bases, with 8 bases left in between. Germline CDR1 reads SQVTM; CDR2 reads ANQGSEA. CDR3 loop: CSVTAPDTQYF. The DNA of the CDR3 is TGCAGCGTAACGGCCCCAGATACGCAGTATTTT.

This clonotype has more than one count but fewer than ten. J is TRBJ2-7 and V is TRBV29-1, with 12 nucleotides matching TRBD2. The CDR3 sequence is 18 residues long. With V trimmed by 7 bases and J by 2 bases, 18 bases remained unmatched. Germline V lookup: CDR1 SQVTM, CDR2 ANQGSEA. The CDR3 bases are TGCAGCGCCCAGAGTATGACTAGCGGGAGACGCGATCCCTACGAGCAGTACTTC. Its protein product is CSAQSMTSGRRDPYEQYF.

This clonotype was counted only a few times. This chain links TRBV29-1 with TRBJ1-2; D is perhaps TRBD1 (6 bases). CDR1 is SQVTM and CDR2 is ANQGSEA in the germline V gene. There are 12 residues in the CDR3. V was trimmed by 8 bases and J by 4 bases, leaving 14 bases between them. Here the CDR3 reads CSTGQNTYGYTF. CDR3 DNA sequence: TGCAGCACCGGACAGAATACCTATGGCTACACCTTC.

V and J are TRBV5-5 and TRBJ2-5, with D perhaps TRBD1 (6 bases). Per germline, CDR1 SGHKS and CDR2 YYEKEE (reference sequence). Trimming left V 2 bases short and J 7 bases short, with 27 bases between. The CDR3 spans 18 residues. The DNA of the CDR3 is TGTGCCAGCAGCTTCGACTGGGGTCAGGGGCCGGTGGTTGGGACCCAGTACTTC. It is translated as CASSFDWGQGPVVGTQYF.

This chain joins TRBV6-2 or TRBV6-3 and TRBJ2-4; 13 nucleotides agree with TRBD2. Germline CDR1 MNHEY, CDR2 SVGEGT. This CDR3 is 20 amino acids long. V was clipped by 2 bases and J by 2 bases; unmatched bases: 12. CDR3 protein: CASSYRVRLAGGGTKNIQYF. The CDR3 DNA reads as TGTGCCAGCAGTTACAGGGTGCGACTAGCGGGGGGTGGAACCAAAAACATTCAGTACTTC.

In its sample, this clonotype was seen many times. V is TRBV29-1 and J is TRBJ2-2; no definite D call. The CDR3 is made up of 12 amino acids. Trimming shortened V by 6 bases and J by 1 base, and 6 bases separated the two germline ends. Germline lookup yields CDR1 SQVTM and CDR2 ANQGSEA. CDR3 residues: CSVGKNTGELFF. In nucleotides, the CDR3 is TGCAGCGTGGGGAAGAACACCGGGGAGCTGTTTTTT.

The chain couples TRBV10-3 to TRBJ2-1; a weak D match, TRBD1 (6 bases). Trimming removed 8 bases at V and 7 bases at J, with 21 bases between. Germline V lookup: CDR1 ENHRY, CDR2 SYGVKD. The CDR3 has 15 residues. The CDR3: CAILGDKHSSNEQFF. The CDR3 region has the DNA TGTGCCATCTTAGGGGACAAACATTCCTCTAATGAGCAGTTCTTC.

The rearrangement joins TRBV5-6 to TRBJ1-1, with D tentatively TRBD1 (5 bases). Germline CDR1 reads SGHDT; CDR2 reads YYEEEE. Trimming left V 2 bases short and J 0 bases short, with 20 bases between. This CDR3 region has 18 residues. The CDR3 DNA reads TGTGCCAGCAGCTTAAATCAGGGCATCTCAGAATTGAACACTGAAGCTTTCTTT. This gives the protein CASSLNQGISELNTEAFF.

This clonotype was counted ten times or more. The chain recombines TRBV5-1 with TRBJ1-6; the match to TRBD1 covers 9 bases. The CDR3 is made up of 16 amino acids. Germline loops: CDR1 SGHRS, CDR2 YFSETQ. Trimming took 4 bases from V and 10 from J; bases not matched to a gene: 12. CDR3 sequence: CASSPRTGGVGSPLHF. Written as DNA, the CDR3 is TGCGCCAGCAGCCCCCGCACAGGGGGCGTCGGATCACCCCTCCACTTT.